Shown below are 5 T cell receptor beta chains from a single sample sequenced in a study of CD8 T cells in ankylosing spondylitis. Using its own MiXCR run on the 5' RACE reads, TCRdb lists one record per CDR3 protein. This sample has tens of thousands of distinct CDR3 sequences, with under 3% found just once. Sequenced material: blood, either unsorted or a sorted T cell fraction (not recorded which). The receptor set was obtained from a female donor with ankylosing spondylitis or in good health (not recorded which).

This clonotype has a count of ten or more. CDR3 nucleotide sequence: TGCGCCAGAGACCGTATTACCTCCTACGAGCAGTACTTC. This encodes CARDRITSYEQYF. V gene TRBV5-1 combines with J gene TRBJ2-7; no clear D. V dropped 8 bases and J dropped 0 bases, with 12 bases sitting between them. The CDR3 has 13 amino acids. CDR1 and CDR2 (germline): SGHRS, YFSETQ.

This clonotype was seen ten or more times. The chain is built from TRBV9 and TRBJ2-2; D gene ambiguous. The CDR3 spans 12 residues. Trimming took 0 bases from V and 7 from J, leaving 4 bases between them. The germline V gene encodes CDR1 SGDLS and CDR2 YYNGEE. The CDR3 coding sequence is TGTGCCAGCAGCGTAGGGATCGGGGAGCTGTTTTTT. Protein: CASSVGIGELFF.

This clonotype has ten or more counts. This chain connects TRBV9 to TRBJ2-2; TRBD2 matches at 14 bases. The CDR3 spans 18 residues. Germline lookup yields CDR1 SGDLS and CDR2 YYNGEE. Trimming cost V 0 bases and J 0 bases; bases outside gene matches: 1. The CDR3 loop is CASSVGTSGGSNTGELFF. The DNA for the CDR3 is TGTGCCAGCAGCGTAGGGACTAGCGGGGGGTCGAACACCGGGGAGCTGTTTTTT. The entire variable domain, with the rest obtained from reference TRBV9 and TRBJ2-2, is as follows: DSGVTQTPKHLITATGQRVTLRCSPRSGDLSVYWYQQSLDQGLQFLIQYYNGEERAKGNILERFSAQQFPDLHSELNLSSLELGDSALYFCASSVGTSGGSNTGELFFGEGSRLTVL.

This clonotype was counted many times. The chain links TRBV9 to TRBJ1-4; D remains ambiguous. Germline CDR1 is SGDLS and CDR2 is YYNGEE. CDR3 length: 14 residues. V was cut by 0 bases and J by 0 bases, with 3 bases left in between. The CDR3 protein is CASSVATTNEKLFF. Here the CDR3 DNA reads TGTGCCAGCAGCGTAGCTACAACTAATGAAAAACTGTTTTTT.

This clonotype was counted ten times or more. The chain carries TRBV9 and TRBJ2-1; a possible D gene is TRBD2 (6 bases). Deletions cut 0 bases from V and 7 bases from J, with 14 bases between. The germline gives CDR1 SGDLS, CDR2 YYNGEE. The CDR3 sequence is 15 residues long. CDR3 DNA sequence: TGTGCCAGCAGCGTAGCCGGCGGGACGGGTAATGAGCAGTTCTTC. Residues: CASSVAGGTGNEQFF.